This T cell receptor (beta chain) was found in a study of T cells after yellow fever vaccination. This clonotype was detected a few times. A single record per CDR3 protein comes from TCRdb applying MiXCR to the 5' RACE reads. Among roughly 320,000 distinct CDR3 sequences listed, around 10% were seen once. CDR1 is SEHNR and CDR2 is FQNEAQ in the germline V gene (reference sequence). The CDR3 contains 15 residues. V was trimmed by 5 bases and J by 4 bases, leaving 16 bases between them. This specimen was CD4+ T cells sorted from PBMCs, taken 45 days after the yellow fever booster vaccination. The clonotype was recovered from a man aged 18 to 30 who received the YFV17D yellow fever vaccine. This chain links TRBV7-9 with TRBJ2-3, with D uncertain. CDR3 nucleotides: TGTGCCAGCAGCCCCAGCTGGGGTATGGCAGATACGCAGTATTTT. Translated, it gives CASSPSWGMADTQYF.